This T cell receptor beta chain was sequenced for a study of cytomegalovirus exposure and HLA in healthy donors. Whole-study results and caveats: An observed cluster of highly shared sequence variants was recorded as a likely sequencing artifact. It was reportedly the case that the classifier diagnosed cytomegalovirus status with high specificity and sensitivity.

To note about this clone: Antigen: not known.

PCR amplification relied on 60 Vbeta primers (plus 13 Jbeta primers). The assay was immunoSEQ multiplex PCR, and TCRdb's table has in-frame clones only and misses some. This sample has 90,000 to 130,000 clones; around four fifths occur once, and the top ten carry roughly 5.6%. Trimming at V came to 3 bases and at J to 4 bases, leaving 7 bases not matched to a gene. This CDR3 spans 16 amino acids. Germline V gene lookup returns CDR1 LNHDA and CDR2 SQIVND (reference sequence). The gene calls are TRBV19 and TRBJ2-3, with TRBD2 matching 10 bases. Sequencing was done on a sample of PBMCs. The clonotype was recovered from a man between 25 and 39 years old in good health and CMV-seropositive. CDR3 sequence (DNA): TGTGCCAGTAGTATTGGGAGCGGGGGGGTGGCAGATACGCAGTATTTT. Translated, it gives CASSIGSGGVADTQYF.